The clone carrying this TCR beta chain has a handful of counts. Per the germline V gene, CDR1 is DFQATT and CDR2 is SNEGSKA (reference sequence). Trimming took off 3 bases at V and 8 bases at J, with 16 bases between the two ends. The CDR3 has 13 amino acids. This sample was taken from a study of T-cell reconstitution after alpha-beta-depleted transplantation in children. Molecular barcoding with unique molecular identifiers was used for the TCRbeta library. TCRdb independently ran MiXCR on the PCR reads; one entry per CDR3 protein. Altogether roughly 670,000 distinct CDR3 sequences are present, around 12% being singletons, with the ten largest covering roughly 0.84%.

This TCR derives from a girl aged 2-10 years with congenital amegakaryocytic thrombocytopenia, due to receive a stem cell transplant. The specimen was PBMCs, collected before TCRalphabeta/CD19-depleted stem cell transplant. The V gene is TRBV20-1, the J gene TRBJ1-2; possibly TRBD1 for D (6 bases). The DNA of the CDR3 is TGCAGTGCTAGGGGGACACTGACGGGCGGCTACACCTTC. It codes for CSARGTLTGGYTF.